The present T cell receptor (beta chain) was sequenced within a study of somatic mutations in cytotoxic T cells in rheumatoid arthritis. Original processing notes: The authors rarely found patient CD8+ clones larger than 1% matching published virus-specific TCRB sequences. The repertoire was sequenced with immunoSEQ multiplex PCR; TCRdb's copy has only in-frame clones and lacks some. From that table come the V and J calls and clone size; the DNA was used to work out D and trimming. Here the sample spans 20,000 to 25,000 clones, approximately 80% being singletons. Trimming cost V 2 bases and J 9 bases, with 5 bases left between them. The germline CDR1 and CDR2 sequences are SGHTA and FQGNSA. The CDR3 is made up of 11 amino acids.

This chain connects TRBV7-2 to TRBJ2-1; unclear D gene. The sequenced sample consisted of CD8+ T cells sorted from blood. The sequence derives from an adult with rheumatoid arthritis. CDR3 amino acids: CASSLLVEQFF. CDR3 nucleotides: TGTGCCAGCAGCTTATTGGTTGAGCAGTTCTTC.